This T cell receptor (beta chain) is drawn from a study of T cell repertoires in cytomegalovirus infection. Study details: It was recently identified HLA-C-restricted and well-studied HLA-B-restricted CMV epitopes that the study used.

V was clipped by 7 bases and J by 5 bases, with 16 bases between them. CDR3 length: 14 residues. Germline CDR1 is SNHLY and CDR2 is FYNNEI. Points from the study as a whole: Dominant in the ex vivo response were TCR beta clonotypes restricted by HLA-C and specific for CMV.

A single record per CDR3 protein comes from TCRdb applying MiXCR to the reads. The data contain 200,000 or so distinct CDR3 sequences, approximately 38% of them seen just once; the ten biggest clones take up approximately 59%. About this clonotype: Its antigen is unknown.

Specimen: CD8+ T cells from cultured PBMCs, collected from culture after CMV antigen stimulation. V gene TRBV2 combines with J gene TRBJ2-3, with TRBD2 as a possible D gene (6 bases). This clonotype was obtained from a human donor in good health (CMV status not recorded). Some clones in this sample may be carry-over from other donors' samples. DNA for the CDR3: TGTGCCAGCACGGGGGAAGCTAACGAAGATACGCAGTATTTT. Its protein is CASTGEANEDTQYF.